A selection of T cell receptor beta chains follows, all from one sample in a study of control samples from healthy donors and cancer patients. Here immunoSEQ multiplex PCR was the method, and the copy in TCRdb shows in-frame clones only, minus some. The table records 50,000 to 55,000 clones, roughly 95% of them present only once. The sample taken for sequencing was blood. All receptors derive from a man aged 25 to 40 in good health. CDR3s include the opening cysteine and the closing phenylalanine or tryptophan. Each record gives: D gene, J gene, V gene, clone size, CDR3 protein, CDR3 DNA. The D gene is left open where the match is weak. Size is omitted from some rows. Given values are once, few, many or a class for expanded clones.

D: -; J: TRBJ1-1; V: TRBV28; size: -; CDR3: CASSDRGRLNTEAFF; DNA: TGTGCCAGCAGCGACCGGGGGAGGCTGAACACTGAAGCTTTCTTT
D: TRBD1; J: TRBJ2-3; V: TRBV28; size: -; CDR3: CASSLLGQGSTDTQYF; DNA: TGTGCCAGCAGTTTGCTCGGACAGGGAAGCACAGATACGCAGTATTTT
D: TRBD1; J: TRBJ1-1; V: TRBV7-3; size: -; CDR3: CASSLRGPGQVFNTEAFF; DNA: TGTGCCAGCAGCTTAAGAGGCCCGGGACAGGTGTTCAACACTGAAGCTTTCTTT
D: -; J: TRBJ1-1; V: TRBV9; size: -; CDR3: CASSVVTGRGMNTEAFF; DNA: TGTGCCAGCAGCGTAGTTACTGGTAGGGGAATGAACACTGAAGCTTTCTTT
D: TRBD1; J: TRBJ1-1; V: TRBV6-5; size: -; CDR3: CASSYSGQGNTEAFF; DNA: TGTGCCAGCAGTTACTCGGGACAGGGGAACACTGAAGCTTTCTTT
D: -; J: TRBJ2-7; V: TRBV11-3; size: -; CDR3: CAGSLDTLGEQYF; DNA: TGTGCCGGCAGCTTAGATACCTTAGGGGAGCAGTACTTC
D: TRBD1; J: TRBJ1-5; V: TRBV19; size: -; CDR3: CASSTDRGNQPQHF; DNA: TGTGCCAGTAGTACGGACAGGGGCAATCAGCCCCAGCATTTT
D: -; J: TRBJ2-1; V: TRBV6-2/TRBV6-3; size: -; CDR3: CASSYSISPGYNEQFF; DNA: TGTGCCAGCAGTTACTCGATATCTCCGGGCTACAATGAGCAGTTCTTC
D: -; J: TRBJ1-6; V: TRBV18; size: -; CDR3: CASSSNRGSGSDSPLHF; DNA: TGTGCCAGCTCCAGTAACCGTGGATCCGGGAGTGATTCACCCCTCCACTTT
D: -; J: TRBJ2-2; V: TRBV9; size: -; CDR3: CASSVALRIGGGELFF; DNA: TGTGCCAGCAGCGTAGCCCTAAGAATCGGGGGCGGGGAGCTGTTTTTT
D: -; J: TRBJ2-1; V: TRBV7-9; size: -; CDR3: CASSQTSEQFF; DNA: TGTGCCAGCAGCCAGACCAGTGAGCAGTTCTTC
D: TRBD1; J: TRBJ2-1; V: TRBV7-3; size: -; CDR3: CASSPSDRNNEQFF; DNA: TGTGCCAGCAGCCCTTCGGACAGGAACAATGAGCAGTTCTTC
D: -; J: TRBJ1-4; V: TRBV28; size: -; CDR3: CASQGEESNEKLFF; DNA: TGTGCCTCCCAGGGTGAAGAGTCTAATGAAAAACTGTTTTTT
D: TRBD2; J: TRBJ2-3; V: TRBV7-3; size: once; CDR3: CASSPGTSGSPTDTQYF; DNA: TGTGCCAGCAGCCCCGGGACTAGCGGGAGTCCAACCGATACGCAGTATTTT
D: -; J: TRBJ1-1; V: TRBV19; size: once; CDR3: CASSIQGGAFF; DNA: TGTGCCAGTAGTATACAGGGAGGGGCTTTCTTT
D: -; J: TRBJ1-1; V: TRBV18; size: once; CDR3: CASSPQGNTEAFF; DNA: TGTGCCAGCTCACCCCAGGGGAACACTGAAGCTTTCTTT